Following are 3 T cell receptor beta chains from one sample sequenced in a study of blood T cell repertoires in COVID-19. The method was immunoSEQ multiplex PCR; TCRdb's version includes in-frame clones alone and lacks a portion of them. The sample holds around 210,000 clones, 70% to 90% seen once. The material sequenced was peripheral blood. These receptors originate from a man in his fifties or sixties with COVID-19, enrolled during active disease.

The chain is built from TRBV6-4 and TRBJ1-2; tentatively, D is TRBD1 (5 bases). V gave up 6 bases and J gave up 0 bases, with 14 bases separating them. The length of the CDR3 is 15 residues. The germline gives CDR1 MRHNA, CDR2 SNTAGT. CDR3 amino acids: CASSHKDIPNYGYTF. CDR3 coding DNA: TGTGCCAGCAGCCACAAGGACATTCCTAACTATGGCTACACCTTC.

The gene calls are TRBV7-6 and TRBJ2-2; 10 nucleotides align to TRBD2. In germline, CDR1 is SGHVS, CDR2 FNYEAQ. This CDR3 has 16 amino acids. Unmatched junction bases numbered 7, after V lost 2 bases and J lost 7 bases. DNA of the CDR3: TGTGCCAGCAGCTTAATACTAGCGGGGACTGACGGGGAGCTGTTTTTT. This sequence encodes CASSLILAGTDGELFF.

The chain carries TRBV19 and TRBJ2-1, with 7 bases aligning to TRBD1. The CDR3 sequence is 14 residues long. Trimming cost V 1 base and J 7 bases; bases outside gene matches: 4. The germline gives CDR1 LNHDA, CDR2 SQIVND (reference sequence). The CDR3 region has the DNA TGTGCCAGTAGTATAGGTCAGGGGGTTAATGAGCAGTTCTTC. Its protein is CASSIGQGVNEQFF. The whole variable domain, remainder taken from reference TRBV19 and TRBJ2-1, is DGGITQSPKYLFRKEGQNVTLSCEQNLNHDAMYWYRQDPGQGLRLIYYSQIVNDFQKGDIAEGYSVSREKKESFPLTVTSAQKNPTAFYLCASSIGQGVNEQFFGPGTRLTVL.